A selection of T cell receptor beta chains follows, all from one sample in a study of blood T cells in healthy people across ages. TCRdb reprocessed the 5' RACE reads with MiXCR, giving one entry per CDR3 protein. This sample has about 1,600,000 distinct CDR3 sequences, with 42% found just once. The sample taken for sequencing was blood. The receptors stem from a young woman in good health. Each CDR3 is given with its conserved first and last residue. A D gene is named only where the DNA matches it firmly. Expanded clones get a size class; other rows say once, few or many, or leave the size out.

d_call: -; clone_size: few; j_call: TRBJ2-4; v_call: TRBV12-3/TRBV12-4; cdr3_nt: TGTGCCAGCAAGCGACTATTTCCTGACATTCAGTACTTC; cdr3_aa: CASKRLFPDIQYF
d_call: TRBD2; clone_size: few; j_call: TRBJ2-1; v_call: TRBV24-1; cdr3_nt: TGTGCCACCAGTGATACAGCGGGAGGCACCTACAATGAGCAGTTCTTC; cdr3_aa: CATSDTAGGTYNEQFF
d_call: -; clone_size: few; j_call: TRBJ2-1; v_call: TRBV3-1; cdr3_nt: TGTGCCAGCGGGTCGCTCTCCCGATTCTCCTACAATGAGCAGTTCTTC; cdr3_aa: CASGSLSRFSYNEQFF
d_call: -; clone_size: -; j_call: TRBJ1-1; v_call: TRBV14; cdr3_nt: TGTGCCAGCAGCCCCTGGGGCACTGAAGCTTTCTTT; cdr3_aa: CASSPWGTEAFF
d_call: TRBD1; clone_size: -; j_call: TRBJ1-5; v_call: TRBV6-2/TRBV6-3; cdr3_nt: TGTGCCAGCAGTTACTCGTCACAGGGGCGCAATCAGCCCCAGCATTTT; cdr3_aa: CASSYSSQGRNQPQHF
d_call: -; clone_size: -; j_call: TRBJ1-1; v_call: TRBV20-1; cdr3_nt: TGCAGTGCTCGGAGCGGGGGTTGGGGGTACACTGAAGCTTTCTTT; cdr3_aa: CSARSGGWGYTEAFF
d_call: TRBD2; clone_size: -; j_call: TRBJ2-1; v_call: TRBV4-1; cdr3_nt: TGCGCCAGCAGCCACACGACTAGCGGGGGGCTTGAGCAGTTCTTC; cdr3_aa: CASSHTTSGGLEQFF
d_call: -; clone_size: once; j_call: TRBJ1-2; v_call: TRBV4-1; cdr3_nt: TGCGCCAGCAGTAAGTTTCTTCACGGAGAACTCTATGGCTACACCTTC; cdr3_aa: CASSKFLHGELYGYTF
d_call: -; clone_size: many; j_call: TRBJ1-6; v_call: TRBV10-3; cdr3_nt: TGTGCCATCAGTGAGACCCTAAATTCACCCCTCCACTTT; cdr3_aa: CAISETLNSPLHF
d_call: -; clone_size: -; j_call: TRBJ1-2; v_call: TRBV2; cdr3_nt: TGTGCCAGCAGGGGGGTTGGCGGTCACTATGGCTACACCTTC; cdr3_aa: CASRGVGGHYGYTF
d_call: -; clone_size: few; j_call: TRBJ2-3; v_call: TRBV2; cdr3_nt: TGTGCCAGCACCGCAACCACAGATACGCAGTATTTT; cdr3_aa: CASTATTDTQYF
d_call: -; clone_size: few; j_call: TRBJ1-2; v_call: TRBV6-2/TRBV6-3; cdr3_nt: TGTGCCAGCAGTACCCAGGATAACTATGGCTACACCTTC; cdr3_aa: CASSTQDNYGYTF
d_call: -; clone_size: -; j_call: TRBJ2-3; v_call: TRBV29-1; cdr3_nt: TGCAGTGCGGACCTCACAGATACGCAGTATTTT; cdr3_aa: CSADLTDTQYF
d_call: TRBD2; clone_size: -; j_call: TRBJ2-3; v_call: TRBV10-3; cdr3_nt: TGTGCCATCAGTGATGGAGCGGGAGGCACAGATACGCAGTATTTT; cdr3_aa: CAISDGAGGTDTQYF
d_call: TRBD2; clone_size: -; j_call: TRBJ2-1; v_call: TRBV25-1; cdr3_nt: TGTGCCAGCAGCTATGCCAGTGGCGGGAGATGGGTTGAGCAGTTCTTC; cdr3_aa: CASSYASGGRWVEQFF
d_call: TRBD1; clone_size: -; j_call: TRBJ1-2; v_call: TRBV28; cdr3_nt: TGTGCCAGCAGTCAACTTCAGGGGGCACCCAACTATGGCTACACCTTC; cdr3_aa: CASSQLQGAPNYGYTF
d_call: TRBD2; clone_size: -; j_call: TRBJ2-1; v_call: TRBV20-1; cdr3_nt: TGCAGTGCTGGAGGACGAGCGGGACTCTATGAGCAGTTCTTC; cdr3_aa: CSAGGRAGLYEQFF
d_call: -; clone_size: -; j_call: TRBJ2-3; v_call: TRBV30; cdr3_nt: TGTGCCTGGAGTGTATACGCGGCAACAGATACGCAGTATTTT; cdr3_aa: CAWSVYAATDTQYF
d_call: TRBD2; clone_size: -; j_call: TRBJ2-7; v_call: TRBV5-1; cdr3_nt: TGCGCCAGCAGCCTCGGGAGGATGGGGGAAGACGAGCAGTACTTC; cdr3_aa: CASSLGRMGEDEQYF
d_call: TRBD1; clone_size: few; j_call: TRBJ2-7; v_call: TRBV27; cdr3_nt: TGTGCCAGCACCCGGACAGGGGACCCCTCCTACGAGCAGTACTTC; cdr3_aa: CASTRTGDPSYEQYF
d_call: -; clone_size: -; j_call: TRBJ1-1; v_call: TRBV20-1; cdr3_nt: TGCAGTGCTAGAGACCCCCACAGGTACGAGAACACTGAAGCTTTCTTT; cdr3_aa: CSARDPHRYENTEAFF
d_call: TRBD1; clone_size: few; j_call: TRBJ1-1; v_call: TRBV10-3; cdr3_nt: TGTGCCATCAGTGGGGCAGGGGGAGACACTGAAGCTTTCTTT; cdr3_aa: CAISGAGGDTEAFF
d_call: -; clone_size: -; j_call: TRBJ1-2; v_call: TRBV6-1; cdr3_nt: TGTGCCAGCAGTGGACAGCGCTACACCTTC; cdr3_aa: CASSGQRYTF
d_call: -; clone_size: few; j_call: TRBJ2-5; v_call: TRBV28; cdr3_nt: TGTGCCAGCAGTTTGGGGGGAGTCGGAGAGACCCAGTACTTC; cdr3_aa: CASSLGGVGETQYF
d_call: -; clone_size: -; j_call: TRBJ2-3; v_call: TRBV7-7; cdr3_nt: TGTGCTAGCAGCTTAGGCCGACTTAGCACAGATACGCAGTATTTT; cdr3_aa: CASSLGRLSTDTQYF
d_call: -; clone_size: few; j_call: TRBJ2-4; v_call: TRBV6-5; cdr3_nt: TGTGCCAGCAGCCGACTGTTAGCCAAAAACATTCAGTACTTC; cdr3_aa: CASSRLLAKNIQYF
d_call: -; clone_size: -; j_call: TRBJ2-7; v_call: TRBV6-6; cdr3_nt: TGTGCCAGCAGTTACTCAGGGGATAAGGCGTATGGTGAGCAGTACTTC; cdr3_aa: CASSYSGDKAYGEQYF
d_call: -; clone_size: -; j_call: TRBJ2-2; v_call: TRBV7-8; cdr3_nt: TGTGCCAGCAGCTTCTTAGGGACCACGAACACCGGGGAGCTGTTTTTT; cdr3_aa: CASSFLGTTNTGELFF
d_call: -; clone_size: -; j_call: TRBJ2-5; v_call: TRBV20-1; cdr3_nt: TGCAGTGCTAGAGATAACAGGGAAGTCGGGAATGAGCAGTACTTC; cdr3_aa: CSARDNREVGNEQYF
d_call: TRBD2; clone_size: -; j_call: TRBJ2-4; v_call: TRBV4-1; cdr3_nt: TGCGCCAGCAGCCAAGATCTGTCGGCGGGAGGAAGCAAAAACATTCAGTACTTC; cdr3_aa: CASSQDLSAGGSKNIQYF
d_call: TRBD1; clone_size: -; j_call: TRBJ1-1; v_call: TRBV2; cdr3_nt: TGTGCCAGCACCCCCGGGACAGGGCTTGTAGGCACTGAAGCTTTCTTT; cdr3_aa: CASTPGTGLVGTEAFF
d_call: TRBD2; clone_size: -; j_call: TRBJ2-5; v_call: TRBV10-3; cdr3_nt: TGTGCCATCAGTGAGTCGAATCGACTAGCGGGAGCTGAGCAGTACTTC; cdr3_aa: CAISESNRLAGAEQYF
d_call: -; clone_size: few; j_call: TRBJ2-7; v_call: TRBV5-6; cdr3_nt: TGTGCCAGCAGCTTGGAAGGCGCAGCCTCCTACGAGCAGTACTTC; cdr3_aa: CASSLEGAASYEQYF
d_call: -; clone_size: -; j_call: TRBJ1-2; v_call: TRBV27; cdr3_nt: TGTGCCAGCAGCTACGACTTCAACTCACGGGGCTATGGCTACACCTTC; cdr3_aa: CASSYDFNSRGYGYTF
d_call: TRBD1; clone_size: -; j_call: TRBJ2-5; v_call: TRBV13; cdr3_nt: TGTGCCAGCAGCTACAGGGGGCTAGGGACCCAGTACTTC; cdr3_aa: CASSYRGLGTQYF
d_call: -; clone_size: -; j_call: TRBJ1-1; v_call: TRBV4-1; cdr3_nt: TGCGCCAGCAGCCAAGGGGGGGAGGACACTGAAGCTTTCTTT; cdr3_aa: CASSQGGEDTEAFF
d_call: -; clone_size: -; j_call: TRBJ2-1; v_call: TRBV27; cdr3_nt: TGTGCCAGCAGTTTAGTCCCCCCGGCTGACACCTACAATGAGCAGTTCTTC; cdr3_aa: CASSLVPPADTYNEQFF